The rows below give T cell receptor beta chains drawn from one sample of a study of T cell changes during pregnancy in multiple sclerosis. Assay used: immunoSEQ multiplex PCR; TCRdb lists only in-frame clones, some missing. The table includes 50,000 or so clones, 85% to 95% detected once. The sample was CD4+ T cells from peripheral blood mononuclear cells, taken in the third trimester of pregnancy. Receptors originate from a female donor with multiple sclerosis, enrolled in a pregnancy study. Both conserved end residues are part of each CDR3. A D gene is named only where the DNA matches it firmly. Size values are once, few and many counts, or a class for expanded clones, and some rows have none.

TRBV4-2	.	TRBD1	TRBJ1-2	TGTGCCAGCAGCCAAGATCGAGCAGGGGGAGGTCAGGGCTACACCTTC	CASSQDRAGGGQGYTF
TRBV4-3	.	.	TRBJ2-6	TGCGCCAGCAGCCAAGAGAATGGGGGGGCCGACTCTGGGGCCAACGTCCTGACTTTC	CASSQENGGADSGANVLTF
TRBV4-2	.	.	TRBJ2-5	TGTGCCAGCAGCCAAGATGAAGGACTCCTCGGGGGTACTGGAGAGACCCAGTACTTC	CASSQDEGLLGGTGETQYF
TRBV18	.	TRBD2	TRBJ2-2	TGTGCCAGCTCACCGTTAGGACTAGCGGGTTTCACCGGGGAGCTGTTTTTT	CASSPLGLAGFTGELFF
TRBV7-2	.	TRBD1	TRBJ2-2	TGTGCCAGCAGCTTAAGGACAGGGGCCAACACCGGGGAGCTGTTTTTT	CASSLRTGANTGELFF
TRBV6-5	.	TRBD2	TRBJ2-7	TGTGCCACCGGTTGGGGGGAGGGCGAGCAGTACTTC	CATGWGEGEQYF
TRBV25-1	.	TRBD2	TRBJ2-5	TGTGCCAGCAGTAACCTAGCGGGGGCCCAAGAGACCCAGTACTTC	CASSNLAGAQETQYF
TRBV6-5	.	.	TRBJ1-2	TGTGCCAGCAGCCTCGGGAACTATGGCTACACCTTC	CASSLGNYGYTF
TRBV7-3	.	.	TRBJ2-2	TGTGCCAGCAGCTTACCCTCCACCGGGGAGCTGTTTTTT	CASSLPSTGELFF
TRBV7-3	.	.	TRBJ1-1	TGTGCCAGCAGCTTAGGACCGGGAAGGGCGAACACTGAAGCTTTCTTT	CASSLGPGRANTEAFF
TRBV19	.	.	TRBJ2-3	TGTGCCAGTAGTAGGGCCCGAGTAAGCACAGATACGCAGTATTTT	CASSRARVSTDTQYF
TRBV6-5	.	.	TRBJ1-2	TGTGCCAGCAGGGGAGGAACCGGGGGTGGCTACACCTTC	CASRGGTGGGYTF
TRBV10-2	.	.	TRBJ2-6	TGCGCCAGCAGTGAGTGGGGGGTCGTTAGTACTGGGGCCAACGTCCTGACTTTC	CASSEWGVVSTGANVLTF
TRBV19	.	.	TRBJ2-7	TGTGCCAGTAGTGTGCAGGGCCGCTGGGGCGGCTACGAGCAGTACTTC	CASSVQGRWGGYEQYF
TRBV19	.	.	TRBJ2-2	TGTGCCAGTAGTATAGACAGGGTAGGCACCGGGGAGCTGTTTTTT	CASSIDRVGTGELFF
TRBV30	.	TRBD2	TRBJ2-2	TGTGCCTGGAGTGTAACTCGGCGGGGGTGGGGGGAGCTGTTTTTT	CAWSVTRRGWGELFF
TRBV7-2	once	.	TRBJ2-7	TGTGCCAGCAGCTTAGCGGCAGTTTCCTACGAGCAGTACTTC	CASSLAAVSYEQYF
TRBV6-5	.	.	TRBJ1-2	TGTGCCAGCAGTCATCCGGGAGGGGGTTATGGCTACACCTTC	CASSHPGGGYGYTF
TRBV30	.	TRBD2	TRBJ2-2	TGTGCCGGCGGGGGGGGGAGGGGATGGACCGGGGAGCTGTTTTTT	CAGGGGRGWTGELFF
TRBV7-2	few	TRBD1	TRBJ1-1	TGTGCCAGCAGTCCGGCTAAGACAGGGTATACTGAAGCTTTCTTT	CASSPAKTGYTEAFF
TRBV30	.	TRBD2	TRBJ2-5	TGTGCCTGGAGTCCAACGGGGGGGCAGACCCAGTACTTC	CAWSPTGGQTQYF
TRBV11-2	.	TRBD1	TRBJ2-7	TGTGCCAGCAGACCCGGGACAGGGCTGCTGAGGGGGTACGAGCAGTACTTC	CASRPGTGLLRGYEQYF
TRBV27	.	.	TRBJ1-6	TGTGCCAGCAGTTTAATTAATACACAGAGCTCCTATAATTCACCCCTCCACTTT	CASSLINTQSSYNSPLHF